The present T cell receptor (beta chain) was sequenced within a study of human T cells and chemical hapten exposure. Germline loops: CDR1 LNHNV, CDR2 YYDKDF (reference sequence). Deletions cut 0 bases from V and 6 bases from J, with 6 bases between. There are 13 residues in the CDR3. Unique molecular identifiers were attached to individual cDNA molecules within the library. Study processing details: A per-sample median of 95,638 TCRs was observed, with counts ranging from roughly 20,000 to 700,000. TCRdb recomputed calls from the RACE reads with MiXCR, one row per CDR3 protein. The V and J calls were not made by the authors but by TCRdb's processing. The sample contains about 82,000 distinct CDR3 sequences, around 9.3% of which appear only once. Time point reported: patch test 2, 6 weeks after DPC sensitization. Documented treatment: therapeutic diphenylcyclopropenone sensitization with weekly scalp DPC. The drawing of blood occurred before each patch test was applied. Unseparated into fractions, whole blood served as the source from which total RNA was extracted.

This TCR was recovered from a woman aged 45 to 65 with alopecia areata. Some clones in this sample may be carry-over from other donors' samples. The chain employs TRBV15 and TRBJ1-5; no firm D call. Sequenced here: whole blood, sampled in connection with sensitization to the hapten diphenylcyclopropenone (DPC). CDR3 sequence (DNA): TGTGCCACCAGCAGAGAGCTTATTCAGCCCCAGCATTTT. The encoded protein is CATSRELIQPQHF.